This T cell receptor (beta chain) was identified in a study of vaccination and CD4 T cells after COVID-19. As for the study in general: Two-dose vaccination with either BNT162b2 or mRNA-1273 was given to participants. Points from the study as a whole: Convalescent patients' median share of reactive clones seen only post-vaccination was around 84%. The median number of SARS-CoV-2-reactive clonotypes increased from roughly 21 to 40, a change that did not reach significance.

The treatment was: roughly ten-day PBMC culture with coronavirus spike peptide pools or control peptides (ViraFEST assay). First, ViraFEST expanded antigen-specific T cells with peptide pools, and next it sequenced the TCRs. V lost 5 bases and J lost 3, with 15 bases in between. Germline assignment: CDR1 SGHTA and CDR2 FQGNSA. The CDR3 has 15 residues. On this clonotype itself: Its target is unknown.

Oncomine TCR Beta short-read sequencing was applied to DNA from cultured CD4+ T cells. MiXCR was run by TCRdb on the PCR reads, yielding one entry per CDR3 protein. Found here are about 12,000 distinct CDR3 sequences, 60% of them singletons; the top ten hold 7.5% to 8.5%. The chain links TRBV7-2 to TRBJ2-3, with no clear D. This sequence originates from a human donor who had recovered from COVID-19. The sequenced sample was CD4+ T cells from blood, cultured in vitro. This chain's CDR3 is CASSPARIRTDTQYF. The DNA of the CDR3 is TGTGCCAGCAGCCCGGCAAGGATACGTACAGATACGCAGTATTTT.